This TCR beta chain was obtained from a study of T cells in Graves' hyperthyroidism and ophthalmopathy (dated by TCRdb to the late 2010s). With regard to the full study: Peripheral blood was collected at initial diagnosis, before any treatment. TCR V-J signatures able to tell the groups apart were searched for in a discovery cohort of about a hundred patients, of whom around 42 had Graves' ophthalmopathy and under 65 had stable Graves' hyperthyroidism. Following sampling, methimazole starting at 30 mg daily was given to hyperthyroidism patients, and high-dose intravenous methylprednisolone was given to ophthalmopathy patients. The paper describes TCR Vbeta CDR3 sequencing of 135 peripheral blood samples, made up of roughly 40 ophthalmopathy patients, roughly 72 hyperthyroidism patients and 17 progressor patients. An independent validation cohort of about 20 hyperthyroidism patients and approximately 17 patients who later progressed to ophthalmopathy tested prospective prediction of ophthalmopathy. In addition, the study compared T-cell repertoires in thyroid tissue and in blood from roughly six Graves' hyperthyroidism patients. For training and testing, the roughly 93 patients in the discovery cohort were randomly divided in a 7:3 ratio. Paper-wide results and their limitations: In validation, the model predicted progression to ophthalmopathy with roughly 66% sensitivity and roughly 75% specificity, a median of roughly seven months before onset. Most expanded thyroid clonotypes (frequency above 0.001) were also detected in blood, suggesting blood repertoires may reflect thyroid immune responses. No statistical method was used to set the sample size in advance, and investigators knew the group allocation. A model built on a 13 V-J signature distinguished ophthalmopathy from stable hyperthyroidism, reaching 87.88% sensitivity and about 81% specificity in cross-validation and 80%/75% in testing.

The germline V and J ends show losses of 0 bases and 5 bases respectively, and no gene match explains 6 bases of the junction. There are 15 amino acids in the CDR3, from cysteine to phenylalanine inclusive. Solely the CDR3 DNA is kept, with 45 bases framed from the first base. The germline V gene (reference sequence) gives CDR1 as GTSNPN and CDR2 as SVGIG. The TCR beta CDR3 regions were amplified from the RNA transcripts. The first round of RT-PCR for the TCR CDR3 was performed with the HTBI primer set and the Qiagen OneStep RT-PCR kit. A second multiplex PCR round built the libraries, followed by size selection and purification. Paired-end sequencing of the libraries was performed with 100 bp reads on an Illumina HiSeq2000. On the authors' methods: Raw data were processed with SOAPnuke, discarding reads with adapters, uncalled bases, mean Phred below 15, or no exact constant-primer or identifier match. High-quality paired reads were merged with COPE v1.2.5, and unique nucleotide sequences were defined as clonotypes. Clonotypes were aligned to IMGT TRBV, TRBD and TRBJ reference segments using MiTCR v1.1. Analysis was restricted to V-J combinations with a frequency above 0.0001, which covered approximately 99% of repertoires. A TCS score was defined as the ratio between F50 (clonal expansion) and ExV (chaos), using BLOSUM62-based TCRdist between CDR3 peptides within each V-J. Welch's t-statistics and random forest reduced 514 V-J features to 13, which were used in a naive Bayes classifier (R e1071). The public reads were quality trimmed at Q25 with fastp and then assembled into clones with MiXCR by TCRdb, keeping productive beta chains. For every CDR3 protein sequence, its rows merge into one entry that carries the most common genes and DNA. The V and J calls were determined by TCRdb, not by the authors. The sample table contains 400,000 to 500,000 distinct CDR3 sequences; only one count was recorded for around 15% of them. The ten top clones hold less than 15% of the sample.

Ophthalmopathy patients had moderately to severely active disease, Clinical Activity Score of at least 3, NOSPECS grade of at least 4, and duration under 3 months. Exclusion was applied to patients with uncontrolled infections, other autoimmune diseases, pregnancy or lactation. Diagnoses were established on the basis of clinical symptoms, serum thyroxine and TRAb, thyroid ultrasound, and orbital computed tomography. PBMCs were separated from over 9 ml of fresh peripheral blood using Ficoll-Paque density gradient centrifugation. Total RNA was extracted using Trizol reagent, and RNA quality was assessed on an Agilent 2100 Bioanalyzer. At least ten counts were recorded for this clonotype. It has no known antigen specificity. No base quality values were provided; no much bigger clone lies one nucleotide off.

The material sequenced was blood. The rearrangement combines TRBV30 with TRBJ2-5; 10 bases in the junction line up with TRBD2. The sequence derives from a man between 18 and 35 years old with Graves' ophthalmopathy. The sequence in DNA is TGTGCCTGGAGTGTCGAACTAGCGGGGTGGGAGACCCAGTACTTC. Its product reads: CAWSVELAGWETQYF.